The rows below give T cell receptor beta chains drawn from one sample of a study of control samples from healthy donors and cancer patients. Data came from immunoSEQ multiplex PCR; TCRdb stores just in-frame clones and leaves some out. Of some 98,000 clones in the sample, about 88% are singletons; the top ten hold around 40%. Sequences were obtained from PBMCs. These receptors all stem from a man aged 70 or older with lung cancer. The CDR3 runs from the conserved cysteine through the conserved F or W. The D gene is left open where the match is weak. Only some rows state a clone size, as once, few, many or a class for expanded clones.

- TRBJ2-3 TRBV20-1 few CSASNKWLVGGLRGDTQYF TGCAGTGCTAGTAATAAATGGCTCGTCGGCGGCCTGAGGGGGGATACGCAGTATTTT
TRBD2 TRBJ2-3 TRBV29-1 - CSVPSGVGDTQYF TGCAGCGTTCCTAGCGGGGTGGGGGATACGCAGTATTTT
- TRBJ2-7 TRBV11-2 - CASSTGTRSYEQYF TGTGCCAGCAGCACCGGGACACGCTCCTACGAGCAGTACTTC
- TRBJ2-3 TRBV27 - CASSLSRGDTQYF TGTGCCAGCAGTTTATCGAGGGGAGATACGCAGTATTTT
- TRBJ1-2 TRBV6-5 - CASSPDRITYYTF TGTGCCAGCAGTCCCGACAGGATCACCTACTACACCTTC
- TRBJ2-4 TRBV19 - CASSIGYGGTDYIKNIQYF TGTGCCAGTAGTATAGGGTATGGCGGTACGGACTATATTAAAAACATTCAGTACTTC
TRBD2 TRBJ2-7 TRBV18 - CASSPLGGGAYNDGSSYEQYF TGTGCCAGCTCACCACTTGGCGGGGGGGCCTATAACGATGGGAGCTCCTACGAGCAGTACTTC
- TRBJ2-1 TRBV19 - CASSILGGTSYNEQFF TGTGCCAGTAGTATACTTGGAGGAACATCCTACAATGAGCAGTTCTTC
- TRBJ2-7 TRBV2 - CASSVGGGYEQYF TGTGCCAGCAGTGTCGGGGGAGGATACGAGCAGTACTTC
TRBD1 TRBJ1-1 TRBV5-1 - CASSPNGQGENTEAFF TGCGCCAGCAGCCCGAACGGACAGGGTGAGAACACTGAAGCTTTCTTT
- TRBJ1-3 TRBV12-2 once CASRLDRNGTVSGNTIYF TGTGCAAGTCGCTTAGATCGTAACGGGACAGTCTCTGGAAACACCATATATTTT
- TRBJ2-7 TRBV28 - CASTRTGDYEQYF TGTGCCAGCACCCGCACCGGGGACTACGAGCAGTACTTC
- TRBJ2-1 TRBV15 - CATSRNRPPGEQFF TGTGCCACCAGCAGAAACCGGCCCCCGGGGGAGCAGTTCTTC
TRBD2 TRBJ2-2 TRBV6-5 - CASSGLGVGELFF TGTGCCAGCAGCGGACTAGGAGTCGGGGAGCTGTTTTTT
- TRBJ1-1 TRBV20-1 - CSARGEAFF TGCAGTGCCCGCGGTGAAGCTTTCTTT
- TRBJ1-4 TRBV29-1 - CSVADHGGRDEKLFF TGCAGCGTTGCGGATCACGGGGGCCGGGACGAAAAACTGTTTTTT